The text below deals with one T cell receptor (beta chain). The antigen it binds to is not known. Base qualities are not at hand, and no much larger clone is one base apart. This entry belongs to a study of post-analysis software for immune sequencing data (dated by TCRdb to between 2014 and 2017). With regard to the full study: The recorded disease courses included relapsing-remitting, secondary progressive and progressive-relapsing multiple sclerosis, and some patients had no subtype annotation. The patient repertoires were compared against some twelve previously published healthy control repertoires obtained from donors aged roughly 6 to 28 years. A subset of samples was prepared in parallel using single-end sample barcoding, then pooled and co-amplified after Illumina adapter ligation.

To demonstrate the VDJtools post-analysis software, TCR beta repertoires were profiled from the peripheral blood of more than ten young patients with multiple sclerosis. The multiple sclerosis patients were children and adolescents between roughly 6 and 16 years of age. The CDR3, from cysteine to phenylalanine, totals 15 residues. Only CDR3 DNA remains: 45 bases, in frame from the first base. V is cut by 0 bases and J by 5 bases, and the space between the germline ends is 11 bases. CDR1 and CDR2 were assigned from the germline V gene as LGHNA and YSLEER. Summary of the overall study and its limitations: Patients showed significantly higher frequencies than controls for about 5 TRBV segments, among them TRBV5-6, TRBV5-1 and TRBV20-1. Normalized Chao1 diversity was significantly lower in multiple sclerosis patients than controls, suggesting substantial peripheral T-cell clonal expansion. Strong co-clustering of samples prepared in the same batch was shown by direct clustering with F measure, prompting a batch-effect correction. The multiple sclerosis patient group was slightly younger than the control group.

To prepare the library, PCR was applied. TCRdb lists the instrument as Illumina HiSeq 2500. To reduce PCR and sequencing biases, unique molecular identifiers were incorporated into the TCR beta cDNA libraries. Per 1 to 10 million input T cells, approximately 500,000 cDNA molecules were obtained, such that each molecule approximated one T cell. The same protocol used for the earlier healthy control dataset was applied to prepare and sequence the patient libraries. Within a given batch, samples were prepared together, multiplexed and sequenced on the same HiSeq lane. In the paper's pipeline: MIGEC handled the raw barcoded reads, throwing out single-read molecular identifier groups before consensus assembly and CDR3 extraction. Clonotype tables were post-analysed with VDJtools, normalizing diversity by down-sampling all datasets to the smallest sample size. In repertoire overlap clustering, CDR3 amino acid sequences, but not nucleotide sequences, were matched to correct batch-related cross-sample contamination. TCRdb trimmed the raw reads at Q25, called clones with MiXCR and kept productive beta chains. Every distinct CDR3 protein forms one entry, paired with its most common genes and DNA. For this entry, the V and J calls and clone size follow TCRdb and not the study's own pipeline. Present in this sample are roughly 700,000 distinct CDR3 sequences, about 27% of which were seen just once. The top ten hold approximately 0.6% of the sample.

Sequencing was carried out using blood. The sequence links TRBV4-3 to TRBJ2-1; no D gene call is confident. This TCR came from a girl aged 10 to 17 with multiple sclerosis. The DNA sequence is as follows: TGCGCCAGCAGCCAAGATTTTATAAGGAACAATGAGCAGTTCTTC. Its protein reads: CASSQDFIRNNEQFF.